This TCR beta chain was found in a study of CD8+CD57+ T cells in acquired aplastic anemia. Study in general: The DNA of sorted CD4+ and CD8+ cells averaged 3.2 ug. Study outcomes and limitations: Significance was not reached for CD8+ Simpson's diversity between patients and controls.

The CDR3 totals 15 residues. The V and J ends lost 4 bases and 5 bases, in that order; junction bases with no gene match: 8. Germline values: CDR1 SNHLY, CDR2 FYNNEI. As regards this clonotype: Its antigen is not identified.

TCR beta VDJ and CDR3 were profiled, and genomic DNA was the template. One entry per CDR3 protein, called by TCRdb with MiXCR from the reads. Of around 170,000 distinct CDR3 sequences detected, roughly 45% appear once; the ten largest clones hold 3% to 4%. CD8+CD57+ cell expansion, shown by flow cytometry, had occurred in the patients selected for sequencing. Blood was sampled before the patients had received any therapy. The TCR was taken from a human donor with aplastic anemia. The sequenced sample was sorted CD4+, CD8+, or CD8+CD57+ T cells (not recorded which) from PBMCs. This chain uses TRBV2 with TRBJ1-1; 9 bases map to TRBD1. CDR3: CASSGRQGGETEAFF. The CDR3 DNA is TGTGCCAGCAGTGGGAGACAGGGGGGGGAGACTGAAGCTTTCTTT.